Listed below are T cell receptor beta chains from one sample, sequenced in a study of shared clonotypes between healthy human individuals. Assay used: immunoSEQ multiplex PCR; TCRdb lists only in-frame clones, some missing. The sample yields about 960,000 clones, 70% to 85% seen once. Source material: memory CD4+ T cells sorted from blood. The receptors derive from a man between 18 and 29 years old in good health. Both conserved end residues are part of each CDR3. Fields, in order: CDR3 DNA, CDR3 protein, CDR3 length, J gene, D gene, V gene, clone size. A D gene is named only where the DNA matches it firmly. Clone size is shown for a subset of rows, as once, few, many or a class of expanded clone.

CDR3 DNA: TGTGCCAGCAGTTTATGGGGACAGGGGGAGGTCGGGCAGTACTTC; CDR3 protein: CASSLWGQGEVGQYF; CDR3 length: 15; J gene: TRBJ2-7; D gene: TRBD1; V gene: TRBV27; clone size: -
CDR3 DNA: TGTGCCAGCAGCTTAGACTCCTATGGCTACACCTTC; CDR3 protein: CASSLDSYGYTF; CDR3 length: 12; J gene: TRBJ1-2; D gene: -; V gene: TRBV7-9; clone size: -
CDR3 DNA: TGTGCCAGTAGTCCACGGGGGTTGGATGAGCAGTTCTTC; CDR3 protein: CASSPRGLDEQFF; CDR3 length: 13; J gene: TRBJ2-1; D gene: -; V gene: TRBV19; clone size: -
CDR3 DNA: TGTGCCACCAGCAGAGTGGGGTTCGGGCAGCCCCAGCATTTT; CDR3 protein: CATSRVGFGQPQHF; CDR3 length: 14; J gene: TRBJ1-5; D gene: -; V gene: TRBV15; clone size: -
CDR3 DNA: TGTGCCAGCAGTGAAAGGGGGCAGGCGAATCATAATGAAAAACTGTTTTTT; CDR3 protein: CASSERGQANHNEKLFF; CDR3 length: 17; J gene: TRBJ1-4; D gene: TRBD1; V gene: TRBV2; clone size: -
CDR3 DNA: TGTGCCATCAGTGAGTCGATTTCAGGGCCTGATGGCTACACCTTC; CDR3 protein: CAISESISGPDGYTF; CDR3 length: 15; J gene: TRBJ1-2; D gene: -; V gene: TRBV10-3; clone size: few
CDR3 DNA: TGCAGCGTTGGGAGGACTAGCGGCCAAGAGACCCAGTACTTC; CDR3 protein: CSVGRTSGQETQYF; CDR3 length: 14; J gene: TRBJ2-5; D gene: TRBD2; V gene: TRBV29-1; clone size: -
CDR3 DNA: TGTGCCAGCAGCCGCGACTCCGGGACAGGGGCTAGCAATGAGCAGTTCTTC; CDR3 protein: CASSRDSGTGASNEQFF; CDR3 length: 17; J gene: TRBJ2-1; D gene: TRBD1; V gene: TRBV7-2; clone size: -
CDR3 DNA: TGTGCCATCAGTGAGTCACAATCTGGGGCCAACGTCCTGACTTTC; CDR3 protein: CAISESQSGANVLTF; CDR3 length: 15; J gene: TRBJ2-6; D gene: -; V gene: TRBV10-3; clone size: -
CDR3 DNA: TGCGCCAGCAGCCAACCCTTATGGAACACTGAAGCTTTCTTT; CDR3 protein: CASSQPLWNTEAFF; CDR3 length: 14; J gene: TRBJ1-1; D gene: -; V gene: TRBV4-1; clone size: many
CDR3 DNA: TGTGCCAGCAGCTTCGCGGGGGGAAATACGCAGTATTTT; CDR3 protein: CASSFAGGNTQYF; CDR3 length: 13; J gene: TRBJ2-3; D gene: TRBD2; V gene: TRBV5-6; clone size: -
CDR3 DNA: TGTGCCTGGAGTCGTCCGGGACAGGGGGCAGGCGAGCAGTACTTC; CDR3 protein: CAWSRPGQGAGEQYF; CDR3 length: 15; J gene: TRBJ2-7; D gene: TRBD1; V gene: TRBV30; clone size: -
CDR3 DNA: TGCGCCAGCAGCCCATCACAGGGGGGGTGGGAAAAACTGTTTTTT; CDR3 protein: CASSPSQGGWEKLFF; CDR3 length: 15; J gene: TRBJ1-4; D gene: TRBD1; V gene: TRBV4-1; clone size: -
CDR3 DNA: TGTGCCAGCAGCTTGGGGACTGCCTACAATGAGCAGTTCTTC; CDR3 protein: CASSLGTAYNEQFF; CDR3 length: 14; J gene: TRBJ2-1; D gene: -; V gene: TRBV5-4; clone size: -
CDR3 DNA: TGTGCCAGCAGCGCGGACAGGGTGTCTGGAAACACCATATATTTT; CDR3 protein: CASSADRVSGNTIYF; CDR3 length: 15; J gene: TRBJ1-3; D gene: TRBD1; V gene: TRBV6-1; clone size: -
CDR3 DNA: TGTGCCAGCAGCGTAGGGGGCGGGGGCACCCAAGAGACCCAGTACTTC; CDR3 protein: CASSVGGGGTQETQYF; CDR3 length: 16; J gene: TRBJ2-5; D gene: -; V gene: TRBV9; clone size: -
CDR3 DNA: TGTGCCAGCAGCTTAGAGGGTGCTAACACTGAAGCTTTCTTT; CDR3 protein: CASSLEGANTEAFF; CDR3 length: 14; J gene: TRBJ1-1; D gene: -; V gene: TRBV7-2; clone size: -
CDR3 DNA: TGTGCCAGCAGCTTCAACCAGGCGTATCATCAGCCCCAGCATTTT; CDR3 protein: CASSFNQAYHQPQHF; CDR3 length: 15; J gene: TRBJ1-5; D gene: -; V gene: TRBV5-8; clone size: -
CDR3 DNA: TGTGCCAGCAGCCCCGGGCTCTCGAACACTGAAGCTTTCTTT; CDR3 protein: CASSPGLSNTEAFF; CDR3 length: 14; J gene: TRBJ1-1; D gene: -; V gene: TRBV11-2; clone size: -
CDR3 DNA: TGTGCCAGCAGCATAACTTTCGAGCAGTACTTC; CDR3 protein: CASSITFEQYF; CDR3 length: 11; J gene: TRBJ2-7; D gene: -; V gene: TRBV7-2; clone size: many
CDR3 DNA: TGTGCCAGCTCACCACAGGGCCAGGGAATGGGCGAGCAGTACTTC; CDR3 protein: CASSPQGQGMGEQYF; CDR3 length: 15; J gene: TRBJ2-7; D gene: -; V gene: TRBV18; clone size: -
CDR3 DNA: TGCGCCAGCAGCTTGCAACTAGCGGGAGCCGGGGAGCTGTTTTTT; CDR3 protein: CASSLQLAGAGELFF; CDR3 length: 15; J gene: TRBJ2-2; D gene: TRBD2; V gene: TRBV5-1; clone size: few
CDR3 DNA: TGCGCCAGCGTGGCGGGGGCGAGCACCGGGGAGCTGTTTTTT; CDR3 protein: CASVAGASTGELFF; CDR3 length: 14; J gene: TRBJ2-2; D gene: -; V gene: TRBV5-1; clone size: -
CDR3 DNA: TGTGCCAGTAGGGGCGGTCCTGCCTCCTACGAGCAGTACTTC; CDR3 protein: CASRGGPASYEQYF; CDR3 length: 14; J gene: TRBJ2-7; D gene: -; V gene: TRBV19; clone size: -
CDR3 DNA: TGTGCCAGCAGTTACCCAGGAGCGCCCCTCTTT; CDR3 protein: CASSYPGAPLF; CDR3 length: 11; J gene: TRBJ1-1; D gene: -; V gene: TRBV6-6; clone size: -
CDR3 DNA: TGCGCCAGCAGCCAAGTTGAGGGGTCCCTCTACGAGCAGTACTTC; CDR3 protein: CASSQVEGSLYEQYF; CDR3 length: 15; J gene: TRBJ2-7; D gene: -; V gene: TRBV4-1; clone size: -
CDR3 DNA: TGTGCCAGCAGCCCCCGGGACAGGGGAAATTATTCACCCCTCCACTTT; CDR3 protein: CASSPRDRGNYSPLHF; CDR3 length: 16; J gene: TRBJ1-6; D gene: TRBD1; V gene: TRBV5-8; clone size: once
CDR3 DNA: TGTGCCAGCAGTGACTCTGGAGGAGAGCAGTTCTTC; CDR3 protein: CASSDSGGEQFF; CDR3 length: 12; J gene: TRBJ2-1; D gene: -; V gene: TRBV6-4; clone size: -
CDR3 DNA: TGTGCCAGCAGCTCACGGACTAGCGGGACTGTGACCTACGAGCAGTACTTC; CDR3 protein: CASSSRTSGTVTYEQYF; CDR3 length: 17; J gene: TRBJ2-7; D gene: TRBD2; V gene: TRBV11-2; clone size: -
CDR3 DNA: TGTGCCAGCAGCGGAACGGGGAACTCCTACGAGCAGTACTTC; CDR3 protein: CASSGTGNSYEQYF; CDR3 length: 14; J gene: TRBJ2-7; D gene: -; V gene: TRBV5-6; clone size: -
CDR3 DNA: TGTGCCTGGAGGAAGGCAGTGAACACTGAAGCTTTCTTT; CDR3 protein: CAWRKAVNTEAFF; CDR3 length: 13; J gene: TRBJ1-1; D gene: -; V gene: TRBV30; clone size: -
CDR3 DNA: TGTGCCACCAGCAGAACCCCCACACGCGGCCAAGAGACCCAGTACTTC; CDR3 protein: CATSRTPTRGQETQYF; CDR3 length: 16; J gene: TRBJ2-5; D gene: -; V gene: TRBV15; clone size: once
CDR3 DNA: TGTGCCATCAGTGAGTCGGGGACTAGCGGGAACTACGAGCAGTACTTC; CDR3 protein: CAISESGTSGNYEQYF; CDR3 length: 16; J gene: TRBJ2-7; D gene: TRBD2; V gene: TRBV10-3; clone size: once
CDR3 DNA: TGTGCCAGCACATCCTACAATGAGCAGTTCTTC; CDR3 protein: CASTSYNEQFF; CDR3 length: 11; J gene: TRBJ2-1; D gene: -; V gene: TRBV2; clone size: once
CDR3 DNA: TGTGCCAGCAGCTACCGGACAGGGGGTGGAGAGCAGTTCTTC; CDR3 protein: CASSYRTGGGEQFF; CDR3 length: 14; J gene: TRBJ2-1; D gene: TRBD1; V gene: TRBV7-3; clone size: once
CDR3 DNA: TGTGCCAGCAGTGAAGGCGCCGTCCGGGACGGTCGGGAAAAACTGTTTTTT; CDR3 protein: CASSEGAVRDGREKLFF; CDR3 length: 17; J gene: TRBJ1-4; D gene: -; V gene: TRBV6-1; clone size: -
CDR3 DNA: TGCGCCAGCAGCCAAGATTTAGGCGAATTAGGCCTACGGGACACTGAAGCTTTCTTT; CDR3 protein: CASSQDLGELGLRDTEAFF; CDR3 length: 19; J gene: TRBJ1-1; D gene: -; V gene: TRBV4-3; clone size: -
CDR3 DNA: TGTGCCAGCAGCACAGCCGGGGGCTACACCTTC; CDR3 protein: CASSTAGGYTF; CDR3 length: 11; J gene: TRBJ1-2; D gene: -; V gene: TRBV7-9; clone size: -
CDR3 DNA: TGTGCCAGCAAACGACAGGGGACAGAGACCCAGTACTTC; CDR3 protein: CASKRQGTETQYF; CDR3 length: 13; J gene: TRBJ2-5; D gene: TRBD1; V gene: TRBV2; clone size: -
CDR3 DNA: TGTGCCAGCAGTGGGACAGGGCGCTCTGGAAACACCATATATTTT; CDR3 protein: CASSGTGRSGNTIYF; CDR3 length: 15; J gene: TRBJ1-3; D gene: TRBD1; V gene: TRBV25-1; clone size: -
CDR3 DNA: TGTGCCAGTAGTAGCCAGGGGTTGAACACTGAAGCTTTCTTT; CDR3 protein: CASSSQGLNTEAFF; CDR3 length: 14; J gene: TRBJ1-1; D gene: -; V gene: TRBV19; clone size: once
CDR3 DNA: TGTGCCATCAGTAACTCCGGTTTAACCGGGGAGCTGTTTTTT; CDR3 protein: CAISNSGLTGELFF; CDR3 length: 14; J gene: TRBJ2-2; D gene: -; V gene: TRBV10-3; clone size: -
CDR3 DNA: TGTGCCAGCAGCCAAGCGAAGGGGACGTTGGAACAAGAGACCCAGTACTTC; CDR3 protein: CASSQAKGTLEQETQYF; CDR3 length: 17; J gene: TRBJ2-5; D gene: -; V gene: TRBV4-2; clone size: -
CDR3 DNA: TGTGCCAGTAGTATAGGTGCGGGAGCAATCTACGAGCAGTACTTC; CDR3 protein: CASSIGAGAIYEQYF; CDR3 length: 15; J gene: TRBJ2-7; D gene: TRBD2; V gene: TRBV19; clone size: once
CDR3 DNA: TGTGCCAGTAGTATAGATTGGCAGGCTGGCGAGCGGTATTTT; CDR3 protein: CASSIDWQAGERYF; CDR3 length: 14; J gene: TRBJ2-3; D gene: -; V gene: TRBV19; clone size: -
CDR3 DNA: TGTGCCATCAGTGAAACAAAAGGTGGCTACACCTTC; CDR3 protein: CAISETKGGYTF; CDR3 length: 12; J gene: TRBJ1-2; D gene: -; V gene: TRBV10-3; clone size: -
CDR3 DNA: TGCGCCAGCAGCCAGGGAGGGGTAGGTGGTGAAAAACTGTTTTTT; CDR3 protein: CASSQGGVGGEKLFF; CDR3 length: 15; J gene: TRBJ1-4; D gene: -; V gene: TRBV4-1; clone size: -
CDR3 DNA: TGTGCCTGGAGTGTACAGGAAAATAAGCCCCAGCATTTT; CDR3 protein: CAWSVQENKPQHF; CDR3 length: 13; J gene: TRBJ1-5; D gene: -; V gene: TRBV30; clone size: -
CDR3 DNA: TGTGCCAGCAGCAACAATGGGACAGGCCAAGAGACCCAGTACTTC; CDR3 protein: CASSNNGTGQETQYF; CDR3 length: 15; J gene: TRBJ2-5; D gene: -; V gene: TRBV21-1; clone size: once
CDR3 DNA: TGTGCCAGCAGTTTCCGGGACAGGGAGTACAATGAGCAGTTCTTC; CDR3 protein: CASSFRDREYNEQFF; CDR3 length: 15; J gene: TRBJ2-1; D gene: TRBD1; V gene: TRBV7-6; clone size: once
CDR3 DNA: TGTGCCAGCAGAACCTTAGTTAGCACAGATACGCAGTATTTT; CDR3 protein: CASRTLVSTDTQYF; CDR3 length: 14; J gene: TRBJ2-3; D gene: -; V gene: TRBV2; clone size: few
CDR3 DNA: TGTGCCAGCAGCCAAGAGAACAGGGGATATCAGCCCCAGCATTTT; CDR3 protein: CASSQENRGYQPQHF; CDR3 length: 15; J gene: TRBJ1-5; D gene: TRBD1; V gene: TRBV4-2; clone size: many
CDR3 DNA: TGCGCCAGCAGCGACGGGACAGGGCAGGAAGAGCAGTACTTC; CDR3 protein: CASSDGTGQEEQYF; CDR3 length: 14; J gene: TRBJ2-7; D gene: TRBD1; V gene: TRBV5-1; clone size: -
CDR3 DNA: TGTGCCAGCAGTTACTCAGCGCGGTATGGCTACACCTTC; CDR3 protein: CASSYSARYGYTF; CDR3 length: 13; J gene: TRBJ1-2; D gene: -; V gene: TRBV6-5; clone size: -
CDR3 DNA: TGTGCCAGCAGTGTGAGGAATTCACCCCTCCACTTT; CDR3 protein: CASSVRNSPLHF; CDR3 length: 12; J gene: TRBJ1-6; D gene: -; V gene: TRBV6-1; clone size: few
CDR3 DNA: TGTGCCAGCAGAATTGACAGTTACGAGCAGTACTTC; CDR3 protein: CASRIDSYEQYF; CDR3 length: 12; J gene: TRBJ2-7; D gene: -; V gene: TRBV2; clone size: -
CDR3 DNA: TGTGCCAGCAGCCGGACAGGGGGGTACACCGGGGAGCTGTTTTTT; CDR3 protein: CASSRTGGYTGELFF; CDR3 length: 15; J gene: TRBJ2-2; D gene: TRBD1; V gene: TRBV28; clone size: -